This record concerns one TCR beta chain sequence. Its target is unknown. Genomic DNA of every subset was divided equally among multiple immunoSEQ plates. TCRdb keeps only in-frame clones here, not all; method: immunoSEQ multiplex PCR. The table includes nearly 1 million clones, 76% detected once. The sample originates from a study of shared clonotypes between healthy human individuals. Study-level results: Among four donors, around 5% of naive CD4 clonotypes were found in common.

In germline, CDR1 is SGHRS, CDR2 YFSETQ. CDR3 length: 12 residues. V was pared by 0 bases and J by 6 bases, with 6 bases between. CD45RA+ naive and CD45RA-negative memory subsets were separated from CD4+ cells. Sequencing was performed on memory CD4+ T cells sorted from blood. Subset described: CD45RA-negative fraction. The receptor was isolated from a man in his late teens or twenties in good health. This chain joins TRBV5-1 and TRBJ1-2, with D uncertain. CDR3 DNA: TGCGCCAGCAGCTTGGAAGGGAATGGCTACACCTTC. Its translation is CASSLEGNGYTF. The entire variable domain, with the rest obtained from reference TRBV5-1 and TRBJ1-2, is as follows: KAGVTQTPRYLIKTRGQQVTLSCSPISGHRSVSWYQQTPGQGLQFLFEYFSETQRNKGNFPGRFSGRQFSNSRSEMNVSTLELGDSALYLCASSLEGNGYTFGSGTRLTVV.